Presented here are 11 T cell receptor beta chains from one specimen sequenced in a study of control samples from healthy donors and cancer patients. Repertoires were generated with immunoSEQ multiplex PCR, while TCRdb's copy carries only in-frame clones and drops some. This table holds roughly 200,000 clones, approximately 92% found once. Specimen: blood. The receptors here all came from a man younger than 35 in good health.

The chain joins TRBV4-1 to TRBJ1-2, with 10 bases matching TRBD1. With V trimmed by 2 bases and J by 8 bases, 8 bases remained unmatched. CDR1 and CDR2 from the germline V gene are MGHRA and YSYEKL. This CDR3 has 15 residues. The CDR3: CASSQLDRGVGGYTF. CDR3 coding DNA: TGCGCCAGCAGCCAACTGGACAGGGGGGTCGGAGGCTACACCTTC.

This rearrangement joins TRBV14 to TRBJ2-7; no definite D call. The V end was cut by 4 bases, the J end by 5 bases, with 12 bases between. This CDR3 has 13 amino acids. Germline V gene lookup returns CDR1 SGHDN and CDR2 FVKESK. Written as DNA, the CDR3 is TGTGCCAGCAGCCCAGTCTTTAGCCACGAGCAGTACTTC. Residues: CASSPVFSHEQYF.

The chain uses TRBV6-1 and TRBJ1-2; 7 nucleotides match TRBD1. The trim removed 3 bases at V and 5 bases at J, leaving 6 bases unmatched. This CDR3 contains 14 residues. Looked up from germline, CDR1 is MNHNS and CDR2 is SASEGT. The CDR3 loop reads CASSEETGSYGYTF. CDR3 nucleotide sequence: TGTGCCAGCAGTGAGGAGACAGGGTCTTATGGCTACACCTTC.

The genes are TRBV5-4 and TRBJ2-1; D possibly corresponds to TRBD2 (5 bases). Per germline, CDR1 SGHNT and CDR2 YYREEE (reference sequence). V dropped 5 bases and J dropped 0 bases, with 12 bases sitting between them. This CDR3 region has 15 residues. CDR3 sequence reads: CASRKTNSSYNEQFF. The CDR3 DNA follows: TGTGCCAGCAGGAAGACTAATAGCTCCTACAATGAGCAGTTCTTC.

The rearrangement links TRBV6-1 to TRBJ1-1, with D possibly TRBD1 on 5 matching bases. The CDR3 contains 17 residues. Trimming took off 3 bases at V and 4 bases at J, with 21 bases between the two ends. Looked up from germline, CDR1 is MNHNS and CDR2 is SASEGT. Here the CDR3 reads CASSEHMSGPRGTEAFF. In nucleotides, the CDR3 is TGTGCCAGCAGTGAGCATATGTCAGGGCCTCGCGGCACTGAAGCTTTCTTT.

This chain joins TRBV28 and TRBJ1-5, with a possible D match to TRBD1 (5 bases). The CDR3 has 17 amino acids. Germline CDR1 and CDR2: MDHEN and SYDVKM. Between the trimmed V and J ends, which lost 5 bases and 0 bases, there was a span of 17 bases. CDR3 nucleotides: TGTGCCAGCAGTCCCCCTGGGGACGGCAATAGCAATCAGCCCCAGCATTTT. It is translated as CASSPPGDGNSNQPQHF.

The chain joins TRBV5-1 to TRBJ2-2; 7 positions agree with TRBD1. The V segment lost 4 bases and the J segment 1 base; nucleotides outside the gene matches: 1. The CDR3 runs to 14 residues. From germline, CDR1 is SGHRS and CDR2 YFSETQ. The CDR3 DNA reads TGCGCCAGCAGCAGACAGGGGAACACCGGGGAGCTGTTTTTT. Its translation is CASSRQGNTGELFF.

The V and J genes are TRBV5-4 and TRBJ1-3; D uncertain. Germline assignment: CDR1 SGHNT and CDR2 YYREEE (reference sequence). The ends were cut back, 0 bases at V and 4 bases at J, with 5 bases in the middle. The CDR3 is 13 amino acids. CDR3 nucleotides: TGTGCCAGCAGCTTGGGGTCCGGAAACACCATATATTTT. As protein: CASSLGSGNTIYF.

CDR3 DNA sequence: TGTGCCATCAGTGAGTCGGGGGGTAACACCGGGGAGCTGTTTTTT. It translates to CAISESGGNTGELFF. J is TRBJ2-2 and V is TRBV10-3; D possibly corresponds to TRBD2 (6 bases). Trimming removed 0 bases from V and 2 bases from J, with 7 bases in between. This CDR3 comprises 15 residues. The germline V gene encodes CDR1 ENHRY and CDR2 SYGVKD.

The rearrangement uses TRBV2 and TRBJ1-1; D is unresolved. The ends were cut back, 6 bases at V and 5 bases at J, with 13 bases in the middle. This CDR3 region has 13 residues. Germline V lookup: CDR1 SNHLY, CDR2 FYNNEI. The CDR3 DNA is TGTGCCAGCAGAGGAGGTATGGGGACTGAAGCTTTCTTT. Translation gives CASRGGMGTEAFF.

The chain uses TRBV6-5 and TRBJ2-7; D not certain. Per the germline V gene, CDR1 is MNHEY and CDR2 is SVGAGI. V was trimmed by 0 bases and J by 0 bases, leaving 9 bases between them. CDR3 size: 15 residues. Written as DNA, the CDR3 is TGTGCCAGCAGTTACTCACCCGCCGCCTCCTACGAGCAGTACTTC. It translates to CASSYSPAASYEQYF.